This T cell receptor beta chain is drawn from a study of blood T cell repertoires in COVID-19. Study background: From the United States, Italy and Spain came samples of acute and convalescent COVID-19. T cells, B-cell-depleted T cells, or PBMCs supplied cDNA or gDNA.

V was cut by 3 bases and J by 0 bases, with 14 bases left in between. There are 16 residues in the CDR3. Germline V gene sequence: CDR1 MGHDK, CDR2 SYGVNS. Participant-reported clinical history was the basis for cohort assignment. Per the study methods: From reference gene primer amplification, estimates of nucleated cell counts were derived. The data were produced by immunoSEQ multiplex PCR, yet TCRdb's version contains in-frame clones alone and is incomplete. V, J and clone size derive from that table, while D and trimming were established from the DNA sequence. The data show fewer than 500,000 clones, 80% to 90% seen once.

V and J are TRBV25-1 and TRBJ2-5; perhaps TRBD2 as D (7 bases). The TCR was taken from a young man who had recovered from COVID-19. Sequenced: PBMCs or T cells enriched from blood (not recorded which). The CDR3 nucleotides are TGTGCCAGCAGTGAGGGGGCGGGAGCGTACCAAGAGACCCAGTACTTC. It specifies CASSEGAGAYQETQYF.